This T cell receptor (beta chain) was identified in a study of blood T cells in healthy people across ages. V shed 6 bases and J 8 bases; nucleotides not matched to a gene: 12. Looked up from germline, CDR1 is SQVTM and CDR2 is ANQGSEA. This CDR3 has 14 amino acids. PCR was performed a second time for about 7 to 12 cycles using a sample-barcoded 5' primer and a J-beta primer mix. All cDNA molecules were each tagged by a template-switch adaptor with 12 random nucleotides. TCRdb re-called the 5' RACE reads through MiXCR, storing one row per CDR3 protein. The sample contains hundreds of thousands of distinct CDR3 sequences, around 48% of which appear only once.

The clonotype comes from a man aged 80 or over in good health. What was sequenced was blood. The genes are TRBV29-1 and TRBJ2-1, with 8 positions matching TRBD1. This chain's CDR3 is CSVVGQGAWHEQFF. The CDR3 nucleotides read TGCAGCGTCGTCGGGCAGGGGGCATGGCATGAGCAGTTCTTC.